This T cell receptor beta chain came from a study of cytomegalovirus exposure and HLA in healthy donors. Study-wide findings and caveats: Association of 16,951 TCR beta sequences with HLA alleles was found at 0.05 false discovery rate in a later analysis. Within a later analysis, the majority of CMV-associated TCR beta chains appeared HLA-restricted.

Healthy bone marrow donors formed the donor group. This PCR relied on a set of 60 Vbeta primers and 13 Jbeta primers. This table comes from immunoSEQ multiplex PCR, and its TCRdb copy is limited to in-frame clones, with some not included. The sample has 200,000 or so clones; about 80% are singletons. Note on this clone: Its cognate antigen is unknown.

The clonotype was recovered from a man between 18 and 35 years old in good health and CMV-seronegative. Sequencing used PBMCs.

The CDR3 sequence: CASSSLNRGTGELFF. CDR3 nucleotides: TGTGCCAGCAGTTCCTTGAACAGGGGGACCGGGGAGCTGTTTTTT. This rearrangement joins TRBV27 to TRBJ2-2; 8 nucleotides align to TRBD1. The V gene's germline CDR1 is MNHEY and CDR2 SMNVEV (reference sequence). The CDR3 is 15 amino acids. The V gene end was trimmed by 4 bases and the J gene end by 5 bases; junction bases not matched to a gene: 6.